A selection of T cell receptor beta chains follows, all from one sample in a study of beta chain features in type 1 diabetes. Repertoires were generated with immunoSEQ multiplex PCR, while TCRdb's copy carries only in-frame clones and drops some. The sample comprises fewer than 650,000 clones, about 16% of which are singletons, and roughly 0.098% rests with the top ten. Material for sequencing was naive CD4+ T cells from blood. The origin of the receptors is a young man in good health. The CDR3 runs from the conserved cysteine through the conserved F or W. Fields, in order: D gene, V gene, clone size, J gene, CDR3 protein, CDR3 DNA. D genes are given only for firm matches. The size of a clone is reported for some rows only, either as once, few or many, or as a class for expanded clones.

D gene: .
V gene: TRBV9
clone size: .
J gene: TRBJ1-2
CDR3 protein: CASSVDPGSYYGYTF
CDR3 DNA: TGTGCCAGCAGCGTAGACCCGGGTTCCTACTATGGCTACACCTTC

D gene: TRBD1
V gene: TRBV18
clone size: .
J gene: TRBJ2-3
CDR3 protein: CASSPNRGYATDTQYF
CDR3 DNA: TGTGCCAGCTCACCAAACAGGGGGTATGCCACAGATACGCAGTATTTT

D gene: .
V gene: TRBV5-1
clone size: .
J gene: TRBJ2-1
CDR3 protein: CASSSGGLAYNEQFF
CDR3 DNA: TGCGCCAGCAGCTCAGGCGGGCTCGCGTACAATGAGCAGTTCTTC

D gene: TRBD1
V gene: TRBV5-1
clone size: .
J gene: TRBJ2-5
CDR3 protein: CASSSGQGAQETQYF
CDR3 DNA: TGCGCCAGCAGCTCCGGACAGGGGGCGCAGGAGACCCAGTACTTC

D gene: TRBD2
V gene: TRBV7-3
clone size: .
J gene: TRBJ2-5
CDR3 protein: CASRNRTSGRSPQETQYF
CDR3 DNA: TGTGCCAGCAGGAACCGGACTAGCGGGAGGTCCCCTCAAGAGACCCAGTACTTC

D gene: TRBD2
V gene: TRBV15
clone size: few
J gene: TRBJ2-7
CDR3 protein: CATRRDTSGTYEQYF
CDR3 DNA: TGTGCCACCAGGAGAGATACTAGCGGTACCTACGAGCAGTACTTC

D gene: .
V gene: TRBV15
clone size: few
J gene: TRBJ1-2
CDR3 protein: CATSRSGRRAPRNYGYTF
CDR3 DNA: TGTGCCACCAGCAGAAGTGGGAGGAGGGCCCCGCGCAACTATGGCTACACCTTC

D gene: .
V gene: TRBV19
clone size: few
J gene: TRBJ2-1
CDR3 protein: CASSTNGLQVSYNEQFF
CDR3 DNA: TGTGCCAGTAGTACCAACGGACTCCAGGTCTCCTACAATGAGCAGTTCTTC

D gene: .
V gene: TRBV6-1
clone size: few
J gene: TRBJ2-7
CDR3 protein: CASSEALAGEQYF
CDR3 DNA: TGTGCCAGCAGTGAAGCCTTGGCTGGCGAGCAGTACTTC

D gene: TRBD2
V gene: TRBV5-6
clone size: .
J gene: TRBJ2-1
CDR3 protein: CASSLRPSGGYDEQFF
CDR3 DNA: TGTGCCAGCAGCTTGCGCCCCAGCGGGGGATACGATGAGCAGTTCTTC

D gene: TRBD1
V gene: TRBV18
clone size: .
J gene: TRBJ2-7
CDR3 protein: CASSLDRDYEQYF
CDR3 DNA: TGTGCCAGCTCACTGGACAGGGACTACGAGCAGTACTTC

D gene: .
V gene: TRBV5-1
clone size: few
J gene: TRBJ1-6
CDR3 protein: CASSLGQDNSPLHF
CDR3 DNA: TGCGCCAGCAGCTTGGGACAGGATAATTCACCCCTCCACTTT

D gene: TRBD1
V gene: TRBV2
clone size: .
J gene: TRBJ2-5
CDR3 protein: CASSPTGGRTQYF
CDR3 DNA: TGTGCCAGCAGTCCGACAGGGGGAAGGACCCAGTACTTC

D gene: .
V gene: TRBV4-1
clone size: .
J gene: TRBJ2-7
CDR3 protein: CASSQDRTDSYEQYF
CDR3 DNA: TGCGCCAGCAGCCAAGATCGGACAGACTCCTACGAGCAGTACTTC

D gene: .
V gene: TRBV4-1
clone size: .
J gene: TRBJ2-5
CDR3 protein: CASSQPGTWETQYF
CDR3 DNA: TGCGCCAGCAGCCAACCCGGGACCTGGGAGACCCAGTACTTC

D gene: .
V gene: TRBV9
clone size: few
J gene: TRBJ1-5
CDR3 protein: CASSVGQASDQPQHF
CDR3 DNA: TGTGCCAGCAGCGTGGGGCAGGCTTCTGATCAGCCCCAGCATTTT

D gene: .
V gene: TRBV21-1
clone size: .
J gene: TRBJ1-3
CDR3 protein: CASSVGVPANTIYF
CDR3 DNA: TGTGCCAGCAGCGTTGGGGTCCCTGCTAACACCATATATTTT

D gene: .
V gene: TRBV18
clone size: .
J gene: TRBJ1-2
CDR3 protein: CASSPQDLFYGYTF
CDR3 DNA: TGTGCCAGCTCACCTCAGGACCTATTCTATGGCTACACCTTC

D gene: TRBD2
V gene: TRBV9
clone size: .
J gene: TRBJ2-2
CDR3 protein: CASNSPASGDRTGELFF
CDR3 DNA: TGTGCCAGCAATTCGCCTGCTAGCGGGGATCGGACCGGGGAGCTGTTTTTT

D gene: .
V gene: TRBV4-3
clone size: .
J gene: TRBJ2-3
CDR3 protein: CASSHHRDWYTDTQYF
CDR3 DNA: TGCGCCAGCAGCCATCACCGGGACTGGTACACAGATACGCAGTATTTT

D gene: TRBD1
V gene: TRBV7-7
clone size: .
J gene: TRBJ2-2
CDR3 protein: CATHRQGRNTGELFF
CDR3 DNA: TGTGCCACCCATCGACAGGGTCGGAACACCGGGGAGCTGTTTTTT

D gene: TRBD1
V gene: TRBV7-2
clone size: few
J gene: TRBJ2-7
CDR3 protein: CASSSQGYEQYF
CDR3 DNA: TGTGCCAGCAGCTCACAGGGGTACGAGCAGTACTTC

D gene: .
V gene: TRBV30
clone size: .
J gene: TRBJ1-5
CDR3 protein: CAWSRSRQRDSNQPQHF
CDR3 DNA: TGTGCCTGGAGTAGATCCCGACAGAGAGATAGCAATCAGCCCCAGCATTTT

D gene: TRBD2
V gene: TRBV4-1
clone size: few
J gene: TRBJ2-2
CDR3 protein: CASSQARLAGHTGELFF
CDR3 DNA: TGCGCCAGCAGCCAGGCTCGACTAGCGGGTCACACCGGGGAGCTGTTTTTT

D gene: TRBD2
V gene: TRBV2
clone size: few
J gene: TRBJ2-3
CDR3 protein: CASKREARADTQYF
CDR3 DNA: TGTGCCAGCAAGCGGGAGGCGAGAGCAGATACGCAGTATTTT

D gene: .
V gene: TRBV7-9
clone size: .
J gene: TRBJ2-2
CDR3 protein: CASSLRPTERMNTGELFF
CDR3 DNA: TGTGCCAGCAGCTTACGCCCGACCGAGAGAATGAACACCGGGGAGCTGTTTTTT

D gene: .
V gene: TRBV28
clone size: .
J gene: TRBJ2-3
CDR3 protein: CASAPDSLADTQYF
CDR3 DNA: TGTGCCTCTGCCCCAGACAGTTTAGCAGATACGCAGTATTTT

D gene: .
V gene: TRBV5-1
clone size: few
J gene: TRBJ2-7
CDR3 protein: CASSPQNYEQYF
CDR3 DNA: TGCGCCAGCAGCCCTCAAAACTACGAGCAGTACTTC

D gene: .
V gene: TRBV18
clone size: few
J gene: TRBJ2-4
CDR3 protein: CASSPPLAEMLDIQYF
CDR3 DNA: TGTGCCAGCTCACCACCGTTGGCAGAGATGCTTGACATTCAGTACTTC

D gene: TRBD1
V gene: TRBV29-1
clone size: .
J gene: TRBJ1-2
CDR3 protein: CSGSTGGSVGTYGYTF
CDR3 DNA: TGCAGCGGATCGACAGGGGGGAGTGTAGGAACCTATGGCTACACCTTC

D gene: .
V gene: TRBV9
clone size: .
J gene: TRBJ2-3
CDR3 protein: CASSKRVGNSGTDTQYF
CDR3 DNA: TGTGCCAGCAGCAAACGAGTAGGGAATTCCGGGACAGATACGCAGTATTTT